One and the same sample provided the 21 T cell receptor beta chains below, sequenced in a study of CD8+ T cells in alopecia areata. Reverse transcription of extracted RNA yielded cDNA, which provided the sequencing template. The assay was immunoSEQ multiplex PCR, and TCRdb's table has in-frame clones only and misses some. Of some 120,000 clones listed, roughly 57% are singletons. Treatment described: oral pan-JAK inhibitor, 5-10 mg twice daily. Sequenced material: CD4+ T cells sorted from blood, taken at week 4, from a patient treated with tofacitinib. The receptors shown here come from a human donor with alopecia areata.

This sequence joins TRBV29-1 and TRBJ2-1, with TRBD2 matching 11 bases. The CDR3 covers 14 residues. Trimming took 6 bases from V and 4 from J; bases not matched to a gene: 5. Germline V gene data show CDR1 as SQVTM and CDR2 as ANQGSEA. In DNA form, the CDR3 reads TGCAGCGTGAGGGGACTAGCGGCATACAATGAGCAGTTCTTC. As protein: CSVRGLAAYNEQFF.

This clone was detected many times. The chain recombines TRBV7-2 with TRBJ2-1; D not certain. Trimming pared 1 base from V and 0 bases from J, leaving 10 bases between. CDR1 is SGHTA, CDR2 FQGNSA, per germline. The CDR3 is 16 amino acids. The CDR3 DNA reads TGTGCCAGCAGCTTAGGGGCAGATCGCTCCTACAATGAGCAGTTCTTC. Protein sequence: CASSLGADRSYNEQFF. Variable domain in full (rest from reference TRBV7-2 and TRBJ2-1): GAGVSQSPSNKVTEKGKDVELRCDPISGHTALYWYRQSLGQGLEFLIYFQGNSAPDKSGLPSDRFSAERTGGSVSTLTIQRTQQEDSAVYLCASSLGADRSYNEQFFGPGTRLTVL.

The chain combines TRBV29-1 with TRBJ2-5; tentative D call: TRBD1 (5 bases). V gave up 4 bases and J gave up 2 bases, with 8 bases separating them. From germline, CDR1 is SQVTM and CDR2 ANQGSEA. CDR3 length equals 12 residues. The CDR3 sequence is CSVAQGQETQYF. The CDR3 DNA follows: TGCAGCGTTGCGCAGGGACAAGAGACCCAGTACTTC.

This rearrangement joins TRBV25-1 to TRBJ1-2, with 9 bases aligning to TRBD1. Germline V gene data show CDR1 as MGHDK and CDR2 as SYGVNS. CDR3 size: 13 residues. The V and J ends lost 4 bases and 8 bases, in that order; junction bases with no gene match: 5. CDR3 sequence (DNA): TGTGCCAGCAGTGGGGCAGGGACAGGGGGCTACACCTTC. This gives the protein CASSGAGTGGYTF.

V gene TRBV27 combines with J gene TRBJ1-4; unclear D gene. Germline loops: CDR1 MNHEY, CDR2 SMNVEV (reference sequence). Trimming pared 4 bases from V and 0 bases from J, leaving 6 bases between. There are 14 residues in the CDR3. The CDR3 bases are TGTGCCAGCAGTTCGACGGCAACTAATGAAAAACTGTTTTTT. Its translation is CASSSTATNEKLFF. Together with reference TRBV27 and TRBJ1-4, the CDR3 gives the full variable domain: EAQVTQNPRYLITVTGKKLTVTCSQNMNHEYMSWYRQDPGLGLRQIYYSMNVEVTDKGDVPEGYKVSRKEKRNFPLILESPSPNQTSLYFCASSSTATNEKLFFGSGTQLSVL.

This chain connects TRBV7-9 to TRBJ1-1; D is unresolved. The germline V and J ends were trimmed by 5 bases and 4 bases, with 11 bases remaining between them. CDR1 and CDR2 from the germline V gene are SEHNR and FQNEAQ (reference sequence). This CDR3 is 13 amino acids long. For the CDR3, the DNA is TGTGCCAGCAGCCCGGCTGTGGGCACTGAAGCTTTCTTT. This codes for CASSPAVGTEAFF.

V is TRBV10-3 and J is TRBJ2-1; TRBD2 agrees at 8 bases. V lost 5 bases and J lost 9; bases outside the gene matches: 12. The CDR3 covers 15 residues. The V gene's germline CDR1 is ENHRY and CDR2 SYGVKD. CDR3 loop: CAISPSAAGALEQFF. The CDR3 DNA reads as TGTGCCATCAGTCCCTCAGCAGCGGGAGCGCTTGAGCAGTTCTTC.

The chain uses TRBV29-1 and TRBJ2-1, with D possibly called TRBD1 or TRBD2 (5 bases each). The V end was cut by 5 bases, the J end by 8 bases, with 16 bases between. CDR1 is SQVTM, CDR2 ANQGSEA, per germline. This CDR3 has 13 amino acids. The chain's CDR3 is CSVRRDLGDEQFF. The DNA of the CDR3 is TGCAGCGTTCGAAGGGACCTTGGGGATGAGCAGTTCTTC.

This chain uses TRBV5-1 with TRBJ2-5; D not certain. Germline V gene sequence: CDR1 SGHRS, CDR2 YFSETQ. V was pared by 4 bases and J by 2 bases, with 12 bases between. CDR3 size: 14 residues. CDR3 bases: TGCGCCAGCAGCCTGCCAGCACAACAAGAGACCCAGTACTTC. Amino acids: CASSLPAQQETQYF.

The V gene is TRBV9, the J gene TRBJ2-5; perhaps TRBD1 as D (5 bases). This CDR3 is built from 12 residues. Germline assignment: CDR1 SGDLS and CDR2 YYNGEE. V dropped 4 bases and J dropped 4 bases, with 8 bases sitting between them. The CDR3 nucleotides are TGTGCCAGCAGCCCAAGGGGAGAGACCCAGTACTTC. Translation gives CASSPRGETQYF.

V usage is TRBV7-2 and J usage is TRBJ2-1; 13 bases line up with TRBD2. V was clipped by 2 bases and J by 7 bases; unmatched bases: 2. The CDR3 spans 15 residues. CDR1 and CDR2 (germline): SGHTA, FQGNSA. The CDR3 loop is CASSLTSGGANEQFF. CDR3 bases: TGTGCCAGCAGCTTAACTAGCGGGGGGGCGAATGAGCAGTTCTTC.

The chain combines TRBV5-4 with TRBJ2-5; D call uncertain. Germline assignment: CDR1 SGHNT and CDR2 YYREEE (reference sequence). The CDR3 is made up of 13 amino acids. V lost 0 bases, J lost 6 bases, and 9 bases lay in between. The CDR3 DNA sequence: TGTGCCAGCAGCTTGGACAGCGACAAGACCCAGTACTTC. As protein: CASSLDSDKTQYF.

V usage is TRBV29-1 and J usage is TRBJ1-5; the match to TRBD1 covers 8 bases. The CDR3 is 14 residues long. Trimming at V came to 6 bases and at J to 2 bases, leaving 6 bases not matched to a gene. CDR1 SQVTM and CDR2 ANQGSEA come from the germline V gene. CDR3 DNA sequence: TGCAGCGTCAAAGGACAGGGCGGCAATCAGCCCCAGCATTTT. Translating it yields CSVKGQGGNQPQHF.

The gene calls are TRBV30 and TRBJ2-3; the D is unclear. This CDR3 is built from 13 residues. The germline gives CDR1 GTSNPN, CDR2 SVGIG (reference sequence). Deletions cut 2 bases from V and 2 bases from J, with 8 bases between. The CDR3 region is CAWSQDITDTQYF. CDR3 nucleotide sequence: TGTGCCTGGAGTCAAGACATCACAGATACGCAGTATTTT.

This clone has just a few counts. The chain is built from TRBV7-9 and TRBJ2-7, with a possible D match to TRBD1 (5 bases). Per the germline V gene, CDR1 is SEHNR and CDR2 is FQNEAQ (reference sequence). V lost 1 base and J 5 bases, leaving 12 bases between the germline ends. This CDR3 is built from 14 residues. The CDR3 bases are TGTGCCAGCAGCTTAGGGGCCCAGGGCCACGAGCAGTACTTC. The encoded protein is CASSLGAQGHEQYF.

The V call is TRBV4-2, the J call TRBJ2-5; tentative D call: TRBD2 (5 bases). This CDR3 contains 14 residues. Trimming left V 1 base short and J 2 bases short, with 8 bases between. CDR1 is LGHNA and CDR2 is YNFKEQ in the germline V gene. The CDR3 loop reads CASSQAKRQETQYF. CDR3 coding DNA: TGTGCCAGCAGCCAAGCTAAGCGGCAAGAGACCCAGTACTTC.

A single count supports this clone. The chain uses TRBV4-1 and TRBJ1-5; D is unclear. The CDR3 spans 14 residues. Germline CDR1 and CDR2: MGHRA and YSYEKL. The germline V and J ends were trimmed by 1 base and 6 bases, with 10 bases remaining between them. The DNA of the CDR3 is TGCGCCAGCAGCCAAGTGGCATTTAGTCAGCCCCAGCATTTT. Translating it yields CASSQVAFSQPQHF.

The rearrangement links TRBV30 to TRBJ2-2, with D perhaps TRBD2 (5 bases). The CDR3 totals 16 residues. V gave up 3 bases and J gave up 2 bases, with 16 bases separating them. From germline, CDR1 is GTSNPN and CDR2 SVGIG (reference sequence). CDR3 nucleotide sequence: TGTGCCTGGAGGGCGGGCGGTCGGCTTAACACCGGGGAGCTGTTTTTT. Protein: CAWRAGGRLNTGELFF.

The rearrangement links TRBV9 to TRBJ2-5; D gene unclear. This CDR3 has 14 residues. Germline V gene data show CDR1 as SGDLS and CDR2 as YYNGEE. Trimming took off 2 bases at V and 5 bases at J, with 13 bases between the two ends. CDR3 nucleotide sequence: TGTGCCAGCAGCGTGTTACCTGACGGGGAGACCCAGTACTTC. This sequence encodes CASSVLPDGETQYF.

The chain employs TRBV11-3 and TRBJ2-7; TRBD1 might be the D (6 bases). Germline CDR1 reads SGHNT; CDR2 reads YENEEA. The CDR3 consists of 15 residues. The V end lost 1 base, the J end lost 0 bases, and 10 bases lay between the germline ends. The CDR3 here is CASSLGQGFSYEQYF. CDR3 in DNA: TGTGCCAGCAGCTTAGGGCAGGGGTTCTCCTACGAGCAGTACTTC. The full variable domain, its missing parts supplied by reference TRBV11-3 and TRBJ2-7, is EAGVVQSPRYKIIEKKQPVAFWCNPISGHNTLYWYLQNLGQGPELLIRYENEEAVDDSQLPKDRFSAERLKGVDSTLKIQPAELGDSAVYLCASSLGQGFSYEQYFGPGTRLTVT.

This clone was picked up one time. The rearrangement uses TRBV29-1 and TRBJ2-7; 9 positions match TRBD1. The CDR3 contains 14 residues. V gave up 5 bases and J gave up 5 bases; unmatched junction bases: 10. Germline V CDR1 and CDR2: SQVTM, ANQGSEA. The CDR3 reads CSVIKGQGANEQYF. The DNA for the CDR3 is TGCAGCGTTATAAAGGGACAGGGAGCGAACGAGCAGTACTTC.